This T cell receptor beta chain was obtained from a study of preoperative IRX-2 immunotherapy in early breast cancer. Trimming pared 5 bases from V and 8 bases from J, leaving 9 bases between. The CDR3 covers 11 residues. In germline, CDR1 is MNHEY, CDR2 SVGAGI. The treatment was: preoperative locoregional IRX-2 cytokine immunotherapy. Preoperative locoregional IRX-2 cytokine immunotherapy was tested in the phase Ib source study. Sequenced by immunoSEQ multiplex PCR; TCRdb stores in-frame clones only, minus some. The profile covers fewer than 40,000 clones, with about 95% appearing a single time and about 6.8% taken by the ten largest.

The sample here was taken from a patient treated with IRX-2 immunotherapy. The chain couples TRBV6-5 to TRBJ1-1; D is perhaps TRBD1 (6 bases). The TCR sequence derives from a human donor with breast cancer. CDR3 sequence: CASSHRDEAFF. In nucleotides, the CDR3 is TGTGCCAGCAGTCACAGGGACGAAGCTTTCTTT.